A selection of T cell receptor beta chains follows, all from one sample in a study of T cell responses to AZD1222 COVID-19 vaccine. TCRdb keeps only in-frame clones here, not all; method: immunoSEQ multiplex PCR. The top ten hold 16% of the sample, which has 90,000 to 120,000 clones, 70% to 90% seen once. The specimen comprised peripheral blood, sampled on day 0 of AZD1222 vaccination. All receptors come from an adult in good health. CDR3s include the opening cysteine and the closing phenylalanine or tryptophan. D genes are given only for firm matches. Size tells how often a clone was seen (once, few, many) or the class of an expanded clone, and some rows leave it out.

j_gene: TRBJ2-7; abundance: NA; v_gene: TRBV10-2; d_gene: TRBD1; CDR3aa: CASSEGQGTYEQYF; CDR3nt: TGCGCCAGCAGTGAGGGACAGGGAACCTACGAGCAGTACTTC
j_gene: TRBJ1-2; abundance: NA; v_gene: TRBV24-1; d_gene: NA; CDR3aa: CATSDSAEYGYTF; CDR3nt: TGTGCCACCAGTGATTCAGCCGAATATGGCTACACCTTC
j_gene: TRBJ2-7; abundance: NA; v_gene: TRBV11-3; d_gene: TRBD1; CDR3aa: CASSRDRVSEQYF; CDR3nt: TGTGCCAGCAGCAGGGACAGGGTCTCCGAGCAGTACTTC
j_gene: TRBJ1-5; abundance: NA; v_gene: TRBV9; d_gene: NA; CDR3aa: CASSVGGVGQPQHF; CDR3nt: TGTGCCAGCAGCGTAGGAGGGGTCGGTCAGCCCCAGCATTTT
j_gene: TRBJ2-1; abundance: few; v_gene: TRBV7-3; d_gene: NA; CDR3aa: CASSLIQGRSSYNEQFF; CDR3nt: TGTGCCAGCAGCTTAATCCAGGGGAGGAGTTCCTACAATGAGCAGTTCTTC
j_gene: TRBJ2-1; abundance: NA; v_gene: TRBV11-3; d_gene: NA; CDR3aa: CASSLDNEQFF; CDR3nt: TGTGCCAGCAGCTTAGATAATGAGCAGTTCTTC
j_gene: TRBJ2-7; abundance: NA; v_gene: TRBV27; d_gene: NA; CDR3aa: CASSFRQESYEQYF; CDR3nt: TGTGCCAGCAGTTTTCGGCAGGAATCCTACGAGCAGTACTTC
j_gene: TRBJ1-1; abundance: NA; v_gene: TRBV19; d_gene: TRBD1; CDR3aa: CASSSPLTGVNTEAFF; CDR3nt: TGTGCCAGTAGTAGTCCCCTGACAGGGGTGAACACTGAAGCTTTCTTT
j_gene: TRBJ2-7; abundance: NA; v_gene: TRBV6-6; d_gene: TRBD1; CDR3aa: CASSPGTGEVEQYF; CDR3nt: TGTGCCAGCAGCCCAGGGACAGGGGAGGTAGAGCAGTACTTC
j_gene: TRBJ1-1; abundance: once; v_gene: TRBV10-1; d_gene: NA; CDR3aa: CASSESGIRGTEAFF; CDR3nt: TGCGCCAGCAGTGAGTCAGGGATTCGAGGCACTGAAGCTTTCTTT
j_gene: TRBJ2-5; abundance: few; v_gene: TRBV6-5; d_gene: NA; CDR3aa: CASSYLRGETQYF; CDR3nt: TGTGCCAGCAGTTACCTGCGGGGAGAGACCCAGTACTTC
j_gene: TRBJ1-2; abundance: NA; v_gene: TRBV6-5; d_gene: NA; CDR3aa: CASSYNRGDYGYTF; CDR3nt: TGTGCCAGCAGTTACAACCGCGGAGACTATGGCTACACCTTC
j_gene: TRBJ1-1; abundance: NA; v_gene: TRBV3-1/TRBV3-2; d_gene: NA; CDR3aa: CASSQVENTEAFF; CDR3nt: TGTGCCAGCAGCCAAGTAGAGAACACTGAAGCTTTCTTT
j_gene: TRBJ1-4; abundance: NA; v_gene: TRBV19; d_gene: NA; CDR3aa: CASKDPGRLIEKLFF; CDR3nt: TGTGCCAGCAAAGACCCGGGACGGTTGATTGAAAAACTGTTTTTT
j_gene: TRBJ2-7; abundance: NA; v_gene: TRBV9; d_gene: NA; CDR3aa: CASSPTSF; CDR3nt: TGTGCCAGCAGCCCAACAAGTTTC
j_gene: TRBJ1-2; abundance: NA; v_gene: TRBV18; d_gene: NA; CDR3aa: CASTLGPYPNYGGYTF; CDR3nt: TGTGCCAGCACCTTGGGGCCCTATCCTAACTATGGAGGCTACACCTTC
j_gene: TRBJ2-7; abundance: NA; v_gene: TRBV18; d_gene: NA; CDR3aa: CASSPRADRSYEQYF; CDR3nt: TGTGCCAGCTCACCACGAGCGGATCGTTCCTACGAGCAGTACTTC
j_gene: TRBJ2-7; abundance: NA; v_gene: TRBV24-1; d_gene: NA; CDR3aa: CATSDNREPYEQYF; CDR3nt: TGTGCCACCAGTGATAATCGAGAACCCTACGAGCAGTACTTC
j_gene: TRBJ1-4; abundance: NA; v_gene: TRBV11-2; d_gene: NA; CDR3aa: CASSLVGKLFF; CDR3nt: TGTGCCAGCAGCTTAGTAGGGAAACTGTTTTTT
j_gene: TRBJ1-4; abundance: once; v_gene: TRBV6-5; d_gene: TRBD1; CDR3aa: CASRGQGVDEKLFF; CDR3nt: TGTGCCAGCAGAGGACAGGGAGTGGACGAAAAACTGTTTTTT
j_gene: TRBJ1-4; abundance: NA; v_gene: TRBV7-8; d_gene: NA; CDR3aa: CASSFKRVNEKLFF; CDR3nt: TGTGCCAGCAGCTTTAAAAGGGTCAATGAAAAACTGTTTTTT
j_gene: TRBJ1-1; abundance: NA; v_gene: TRBV5-1; d_gene: TRBD1; CDR3aa: CASSPRQGLTEAFF; CDR3nt: TGCGCCAGCAGCCCGCGACAGGGTCTAACTGAAGCTTTCTTT
j_gene: TRBJ1-6; abundance: NA; v_gene: TRBV5-1; d_gene: NA; CDR3aa: CASSLVESSYNSPLHF; CDR3nt: TGCGCCAGCAGCTTGGTCGAAAGCTCCTATAATTCACCCCTCCACTTT
j_gene: TRBJ1-3; abundance: NA; v_gene: TRBV29-1; d_gene: NA; CDR3aa: CSAGGGANTGNTIYF; CDR3nt: TGCAGCGCAGGCGGGGGCGCGAATACTGGAAACACCATATATTTT
j_gene: TRBJ2-7; abundance: NA; v_gene: TRBV11-2; d_gene: NA; CDR3aa: CASTFAPLEQYF; CDR3nt: TGTGCCAGCACCTTTGCCCCTCTTGAGCAGTACTTC
j_gene: TRBJ2-3; abundance: NA; v_gene: TRBV6-1; d_gene: NA; CDR3aa: CASSEWTMRGNTDTQYF; CDR3nt: TGTGCCAGCAGTGAATGGACTATGAGGGGAAACACAGATACGCAGTATTTT
j_gene: TRBJ1-4; abundance: NA; v_gene: TRBV6-6; d_gene: NA; CDR3aa: CASSHLPGARVNEKLFF; CDR3nt: TGTGCCAGCAGTCACCTCCCCGGGGCAAGAGTTAATGAAAAACTGTTTTTT